This TCR beta chain was identified in a study of blood T cell repertoires in COVID-19. Profiled with immunoSEQ multiplex PCR; TCRdb holds only in-frame clones, not every one. This sample carries 240,000 or so clones, around 86% of them seen once, and the ten largest clones take around 7.3%. The CDR3 has 13 residues. From germline, CDR1 is LNHDA and CDR2 SQIVND (reference sequence). V lost 5 bases and J 7 bases, leaving 14 bases between the germline ends. The sample consisted of peripheral blood. This TCR came from a woman aged 70-85 years with active or convalescent COVID-19. The J gene is TRBJ2-5, the V gene TRBV19; D is possibly TRBD2 (6 bases). In DNA form, the CDR3 reads TGTGCCAGTAGTCCCTCACGGGGGAGGACCCAGTACTTC. Amino acids: CASSPSRGRTQYF.